The 9 T cell receptor beta chains below were found in one sample sequenced in a study of T cell changes during pregnancy in multiple sclerosis. Repertoires were generated with immunoSEQ multiplex PCR, while TCRdb's copy carries only in-frame clones and drops some. Of 12,000 or so clones listed, more than 85% are singletons. Here the sequenced sample was CD8+ T cells from peripheral blood mononuclear cells, taken in the second trimester of pregnancy. These receptors were obtained from a female donor in good health, enrolled as a control in a pregnancy study.

The rearrangement links TRBV5-4 to TRBJ1-2, with a weak D call TRBD1 (5 bases). Germline-derived CDR1 and CDR2 are SGHNT and YYREEE (reference sequence). This CDR3 is built from 14 residues. V lost 4 bases and J lost 5, with 15 bases in between. Here the CDR3 DNA reads TGTGCCAGCAGCCCGTCAGACAGCCTTTATGGCTACACCTTC. Protein: CASSPSDSLYGYTF.

V and J are TRBV5-1 and TRBJ2-3; 12 bases map to TRBD2. CDR1 is SGHRS, CDR2 YFSETQ, per germline. Trimming took 1 base from V and 2 from J; bases not matched to a gene: 2. The CDR3 is 16 residues long. The CDR3 loop reads CASSLTSGRTTDTQYF. Here the CDR3 DNA reads TGCGCCAGCAGCTTGACTAGCGGGAGGACCACAGATACGCAGTATTTT.

This sequence joins TRBV5-1 and TRBJ2-7; a weak D match, TRBD1 (5 bases). Germline V gene lookup returns CDR1 SGHRS and CDR2 YFSETQ. This CDR3 has 14 amino acids. V gave up 0 bases and J gave up 0 bases, with 7 bases separating them. The DNA of the CDR3 is TGCGCCAGCAGCTTGGAGGGGTCCTCCTACGAGCAGTACTTC. It specifies CASSLEGSSYEQYF.

This clone was counted once. DNA of the CDR3: TGTGCCAGTAGTATAAGGGCCCAGCGGGGGGGCTTGACAGATACGCAGTATTTT. This encodes CASSIRAQRGGLTDTQYF. V gene TRBV19 combines with J gene TRBJ2-3, with 10 bases fitting TRBD2. Germline V gene sequence: CDR1 LNHDA, CDR2 SQIVND (reference sequence). J lost 3 bases, V lost 2 bases, and 11 bases had no gene match. CDR3 length: 18 residues.

V is TRBV27 and J is TRBJ2-7, with D unresolved. Germline V CDR1 and CDR2: MNHEY, SMNVEV (reference sequence). The V end lost 5 bases, the J end lost 3 bases, and 5 bases lay between the germline ends. The CDR3 consists of 11 residues. The CDR3 nucleotides read TGTGCCAGCAGTGACAACTACGAGCAGTACTTC. Translated, it gives CASSDNYEQYF.

V gene TRBV5-1 combines with J gene TRBJ1-1; D remains ambiguous. With 0 bases removed from V and 1 base from J, the gap between germline ends came to 4 bases. Germline CDR1 is SGHRS and CDR2 is YFSETQ. The CDR3 is 13 amino acids. In nucleotides, the CDR3 is TGCGCCAGCAGCTTGGTAGCGAACACTGAAGCTTTCTTT. The encoded protein is CASSLVANTEAFF.

This clone appeared a few times. The CDR3, as DNA: TGTGCCAGCAGCCTAGGATGGCCCTACAATGAGCAGTTCTTC. Its protein is CASSLGWPYNEQFF. The chain is built from TRBV28 and TRBJ2-1, with D hard to call. The CDR3 has 14 residues. The V gene lost 6 bases and the J gene lost 2 bases, with 11 bases spanning the gap. In germline, CDR1 is MDHEN, CDR2 SYDVKM. Variable domain in full (rest from reference TRBV28 and TRBJ2-1): DVKVTQSSRYLVKRTGEKVFLECVQDMDHENMFWYRQDPGLGLRLIYFSYDVKMKEKGDIPEGYSVSREKKERFSLILESASTNQTSMYLCASSLGWPYNEQFFGPGTRLTVL.

The rearrangement joins TRBV9 to TRBJ2-5, with 12 nucleotides matching TRBD2. Germline CDR1 SGDLS, CDR2 YYNGEE. The junction had 4 bases not matched to a gene; V was cut back by 3 bases and J by 4 bases. CDR3 length equals 15 residues. CDR3 loop: CASSESSGGAETQYF. In nucleotides, the CDR3 is TGTGCCAGCAGCGAGTCTAGCGGGGGGGCAGAGACCCAGTACTTC.

The chain combines TRBV5-1 with TRBJ2-7, with 11 nucleotides matching TRBD2. Germline V lookup: CDR1 SGHRS, CDR2 YFSETQ. V gave up 7 bases and J gave up 5 bases; unmatched junction bases: 2. The CDR3 has 12 amino acids. CDR3 sequence reads: CASATSGNEQYF. The CDR3 DNA is TGCGCCAGCGCGACTAGCGGGAACGAGCAGTACTTC.